The sequence of this TCR beta chain was determined in a study of T cell responses to AZD1222 COVID-19 vaccine. Findings and caveats of the study: Recipients of two AZD1222 doses showed rising Spike-specific TCR breadth and depth.

Only one count was recorded for this clone. Its antigen is as yet unknown. TCRdb's table, derived via immunoSEQ multiplex PCR, lists solely in-frame clones and lacks some. Altogether some 69,000 clones are present, less than 85% being singletons, with the ten largest covering nearly 25%. The TCR comes from an adult who received the AZD1222 COVID-19 vaccine. Sequencing was performed on peripheral blood, taken 28 days after the second AZD1222 dose.

DNA of the CDR3: TGTGCCACCAACCGGACGCATCCACTTTATAGCAATCAGCCCCAGCATTTT. Translated: CATNRTHPLYSNQPQHF. The chain links TRBV24-1 to TRBJ1-5; no firm D call. The V gene's germline CDR1 is KGHDR and CDR2 SFDVKD. Trimming stripped 8 bases from V and 0 bases from J, with 19 bases between. The CDR3 covers 17 residues.